This T cell receptor (beta chain) was profiled in a study of vaccination and CD4 T cells after COVID-19. Overall study context: Each post-COVID sample was drawn after diagnosis, and the median interval was roughly 100 days (range 35 to 161).

Specified time point: late sampling 161 to 241 days after vaccination in a few convalescent patients. As for treatment: roughly 11-day PBMC culture with coronavirus spike peptide pools or control peptides (ViraFEST assay). The CDR3 is made up of 13 amino acids. Trimming stripped 6 bases from V and 5 bases from J, with 9 bases between. Per germline, CDR1 KGHDR and CDR2 SFDVKD. Of note for this clonotype: What it binds is not known.

An Oncomine TCR Beta short-read assay was used to sequence the DNA from cultured CD4+ T cells. MiXCR was run by TCRdb on the PCR reads, yielding one entry per CDR3 protein. This table holds about 21,000 distinct CDR3 sequences, 45% to 55% found once. This TCR was recovered from a human donor who had recovered from COVID-19. Specimen: CD4+ T cells from blood, cultured in vitro, collected about 7 months after SARS-CoV-2 vaccination. V usage is TRBV24-1 and J usage is TRBJ2-2, with a weak D call TRBD1 (5 bases). The CDR3 is CATSRAGTGELFF. The CDR3 DNA is TGTGCCACCAGTCGAGCAGGGACCGGGGAGCTGTTTTTT.